This TCR beta chain stems from a study of blood T cell repertoires in COVID-19. Study overall: Researchers got acute and convalescent COVID-19 samples from the United States, Italy and Spain.

Using immunoSEQ multiplex PCR, the repertoire was profiled, and TCRdb retains in-frame clones only, with some absent. The top ten hold 4.1% of the sample, which has about 270,000 clones, 85% seen once. This CDR3 region has 13 residues. Germline CDR1 is SQVTM and CDR2 is ANQGSEA. Trimming at V came to 7 bases and at J to 3 bases, leaving 6 bases not matched to a gene. The specimen sequenced was peripheral blood. The chain uses TRBV29-1 and TRBJ1-1; 9 nucleotides agree with TRBD1. The clonotype originates from a woman aged 50 to 65 with active or convalescent COVID-19. The CDR3 DNA reads as TGCAGCGCAACAAGACAGGGGGACACTGAAGCTTTCTTT. Translating gives CSATRQGDTEAFF.